This T cell receptor beta chain was identified during a study of shared clonotypes between healthy human individuals. Notes on this clone: Its antigen is unidentified.

Sequenced by immunoSEQ multiplex PCR; TCRdb stores in-frame clones only, minus some. Of about 2,500,000 clones in the sample, approximately 94% were seen once. Deletions cut 4 bases from V and 2 bases from J, with 19 bases between. This CDR3 region has 17 residues. Per the germline V gene, CDR1 is ENHRY and CDR2 is SYGVKD. Study-wide results and limits: Across subsets, estimated richness was generally greater for naive than for memory populations. Some naive CD4 clonotypes, 4.5% to 5.5%, turned up in common across a few donors.

Specimen: naive CD4+ T cells sorted from blood. Subset specified: CD45RA+ positively selected. The rearrangement joins TRBV10-3 to TRBJ2-3; D might be TRBD2 (6 bases). This clonotype was obtained from a man aged 18-30 years in good health. The CDR3 bases are TGTGCCATCAGTGGCGGGGTAGCGGACTTATACACAGATACGCAGTATTTT. Protein product: CAISGGVADLYTDTQYF.